This TCR beta chain was profiled in a study of CD8+ T cells in alopecia areata. In the study overall: Severity scores in treated patients reflected the percentage of scalp affected.

RNA was extracted and reverse transcribed into cDNA as the sequencing template. TCRdb's table, derived via immunoSEQ multiplex PCR, lists solely in-frame clones and lacks some. The table has approximately 150,000 clones, about 60% seen once. To note about this clone: Antigen: not known.

Study conclusions and caveats: Given one nonresponder, whether baseline CD8+ expansion relates to response remains uncertain. Scalp clonality, together with expanded CD8+ clones among the top 100, fell significantly with tofacitinib. Amid tofacitinib therapy, many expanded lesional clones stayed present in scalp and blood.

The sample's treatment: oral pan-JAK inhibitor, 5-10 mg twice daily. The TCR comes from a human donor with alopecia areata. Specimen: CD4+ T cells sorted from blood, collected at week 24, from a patient treated with tofacitinib.

The CDR3 sequence is CASSEQGNTIYF. CDR3 coding DNA: TGTGCCAGCAGTGAACAGGGAAACACCATATATTTT. This sequence joins TRBV25-1 and TRBJ1-3; D ambiguous. The germline V gene has CDR1 MGHDK and CDR2 SYGVNS. Trimming shortened V by 2 bases and J by 4 bases, and 3 bases separated the two germline ends. This CDR3 comprises 12 residues.